The clone carrying this T cell receptor beta chain was observed a few times. The data stem from a study of blood T cell repertoires in COVID-19. Across the study: PBMCs, B-cell-depleted T cells, or T cells provided the cDNA or gDNA that made up the material.

Study processing details: Using reference gene primer amplification, nucleated cell counts were estimated. Sequencing was performed with immunoSEQ multiplex PCR; in TCRdb, only in-frame clones are kept and a portion is missing. V and J calls and clone size are given by that table; D and trimming were obtained from the DNA. Of approximately 50,000 clones listed, 65% to 85% are singletons. The CDR3 consists of 13 residues. The V and J ends lost 2 bases and 2 bases respectively, with 6 bases between them. Germline CDR1 MDHEN, CDR2 SYDVKM. The rearrangement joins TRBV28 to TRBJ1-2; D is unclear. The receptor was isolated from a man in his 70s with active or convalescent COVID-19. Input material: peripheral blood. CDR3 DNA sequence: TGTGCCAGCAGTTTAGGCAGAAACTATGGCTACACCTTC. Encoded protein: CASSLGRNYGYTF.